The T cell receptor beta chain described here comes from a study of T cell repertoires in cytomegalovirus infection. Looking at the study overall: Indications of both CMV infection and matching HLA type were provided by public TCR beta signatures. Points from the study as a whole: Cumulative frequency of public TCR beta families picked out carriers of CMV plus the relevant HLA. HLA-C-restricted CMV-specific TCR beta clonotypes prevailed in the ex vivo response.

On this clonotype itself: The target antigen is unknown.

In TCRdb, the reads were re-called with MiXCR into one record per CDR3 protein. The sample lists under 600,000 distinct CDR3 sequences, 15% to 20% occurring once. This sequence originates from a human donor in good health (CMV status not recorded). Some clones in this sample may be carry-over from other donors' samples. Sequences were obtained from CD8+ T cells from PBMCs.

CDR3 sequence reads: CSAIGASETYNEQFF. DNA of the CDR3: TGCAGTGCAATAGGGGCTAGCGAGACCTACAATGAGCAGTTCTTC. The chain is built from TRBV20-1 and TRBJ2-1; D may be TRBD2 (6 bases). V lost 6 bases to trimming and J lost 2 bases, with 17 bases between them. This CDR3 contains 15 residues. From germline, CDR1 is DFQATT and CDR2 SNEGSKA (reference sequence).